Below, one TCR beta chain is given with its context. Its antigen is currently unknown. From germline, CDR1 is SGHTA and CDR2 FQGNSA. V was pared by 1 base and J by 8 bases, with 21 bases between. The CDR3 is 16 residues long. Each CDR3 protein is one row after TCRdb ran MiXCR on the 5' RACE reads. This table has about 580,000 distinct CDR3 sequences, about 15% appearing once. The sample is drawn from a study of T cells after yellow fever vaccination. Whole-study results and caveats: After the booster, 95% to 98% of CD4 and 88% of CD8 primary-response clones were re-detected.

The specimen comprised PBMCs, sampled about 5 days after the first yellow fever vaccination. The chain joins TRBV7-2 to TRBJ2-7; possibly TRBD1 or TRBD2 for D (5 bases each). The TCR sequence derives from a man younger than 30 who received the YFV17D yellow fever vaccine. CDR3 sequence reads: CASSLEGTVTPNKQYF. The CDR3 region has the DNA TGTGCCAGCAGCTTAGAGGGGACCGTGACGCCCAACAAGCAGTACTTC.